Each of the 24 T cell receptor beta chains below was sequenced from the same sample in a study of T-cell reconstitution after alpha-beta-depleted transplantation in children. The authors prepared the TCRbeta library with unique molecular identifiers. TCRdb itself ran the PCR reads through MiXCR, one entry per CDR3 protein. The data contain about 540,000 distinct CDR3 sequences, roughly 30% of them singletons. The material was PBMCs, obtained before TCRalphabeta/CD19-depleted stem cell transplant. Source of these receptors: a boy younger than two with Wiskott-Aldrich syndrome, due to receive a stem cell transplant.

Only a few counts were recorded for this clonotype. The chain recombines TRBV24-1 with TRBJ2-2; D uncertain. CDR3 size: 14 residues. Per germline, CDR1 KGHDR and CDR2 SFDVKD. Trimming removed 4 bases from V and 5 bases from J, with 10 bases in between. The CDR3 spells CATSDRYPTGELFF. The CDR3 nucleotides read TGTGCCACCAGTGACCGCTACCCGACCGGGGAGCTGTTTTTT.

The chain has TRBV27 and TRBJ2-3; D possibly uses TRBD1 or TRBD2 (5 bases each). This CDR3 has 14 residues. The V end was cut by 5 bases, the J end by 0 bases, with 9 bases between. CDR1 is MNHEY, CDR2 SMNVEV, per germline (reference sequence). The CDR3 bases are TGTGCCAGCAGTCCGGGACGGAGCACAGATACGCAGTATTTT. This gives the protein CASSPGRSTDTQYF.

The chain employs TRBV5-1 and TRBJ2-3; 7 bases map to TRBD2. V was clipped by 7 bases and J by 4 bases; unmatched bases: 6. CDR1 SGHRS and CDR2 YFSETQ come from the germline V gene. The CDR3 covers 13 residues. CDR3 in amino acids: CASGRAGPDTQYF. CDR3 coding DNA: TGCGCCAGCGGGAGGGCCGGCCCAGATACGCAGTATTTT. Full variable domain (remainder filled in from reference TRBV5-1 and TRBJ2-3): KAGVTQTPRYLIKTRGQQVTLSCSPISGHRSVSWYQQTPGQGLQFLFEYFSETQRNKGNFPGRFSGRQFSNSRSEMNVSTLELGDSALYLCASGRAGPDTQYFGPGTRLTVL.

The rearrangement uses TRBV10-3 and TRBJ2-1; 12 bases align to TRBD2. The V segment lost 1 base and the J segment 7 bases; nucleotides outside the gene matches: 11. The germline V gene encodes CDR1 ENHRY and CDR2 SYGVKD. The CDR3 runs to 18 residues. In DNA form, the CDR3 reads TGTGCCATCAGTGAGTTACTAGCGGGAGGACTGGGTTTAAATGAGCAGTTCTTC. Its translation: CAISELLAGGLGLNEQFF.

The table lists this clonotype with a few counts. CDR3 sequence (DNA): TGCGCCAGCAGCCAAGAAGGTCTAGGGCAGAACTATGGCTACACCTTC. Amino acid sequence: CASSQEGLGQNYGYTF. The genes are TRBV4-1 and TRBJ1-2; D gene uncertain. Trimming cost V 0 bases and J 2 bases, with 13 bases left between them. The V gene's germline CDR1 is MGHRA and CDR2 YSYEKL. CDR3 length: 16 amino acids.

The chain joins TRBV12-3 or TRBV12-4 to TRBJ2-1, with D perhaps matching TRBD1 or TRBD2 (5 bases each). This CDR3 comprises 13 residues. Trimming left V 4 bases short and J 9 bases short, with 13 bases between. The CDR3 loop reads CASSSVRGVEQFF. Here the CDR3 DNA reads TGTGCCAGCAGTTCCGTCCGAGGGGTTGAGCAGTTCTTC.

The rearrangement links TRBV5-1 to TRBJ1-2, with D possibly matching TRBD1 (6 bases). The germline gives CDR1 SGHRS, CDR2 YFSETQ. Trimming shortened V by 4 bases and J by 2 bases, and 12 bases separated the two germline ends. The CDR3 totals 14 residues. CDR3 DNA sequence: TGCGCCAGCAGCCCCCAGACAGGAAACTATGGCTACACCTTC. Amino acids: CASSPQTGNYGYTF. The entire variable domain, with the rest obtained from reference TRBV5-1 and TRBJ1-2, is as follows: KAGVTQTPRYLIKTRGQQVTLSCSPISGHRSVSWYQQTPGQGLQFLFEYFSETQRNKGNFPGRFSGRQFSNSRSEMNVSTLELGDSALYLCASSPQTGNYGYTFGSGTRLTVV.

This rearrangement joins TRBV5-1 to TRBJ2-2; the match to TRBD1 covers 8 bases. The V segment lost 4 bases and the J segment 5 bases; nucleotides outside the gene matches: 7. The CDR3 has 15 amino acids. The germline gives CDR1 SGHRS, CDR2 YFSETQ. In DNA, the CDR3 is TGCGCCAGCAGCACCGGACAGGGCTGGACCGGGGAGCTGTTTTTT. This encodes CASSTGQGWTGELFF. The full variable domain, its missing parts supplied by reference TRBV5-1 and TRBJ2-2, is KAGVTQTPRYLIKTRGQQVTLSCSPISGHRSVSWYQQTPGQGLQFLFEYFSETQRNKGNFPGRFSGRQFSNSRSEMNVSTLELGDSALYLCASSTGQGWTGELFFGEGSRLTVL.

CDR3 amino acids: CSAWGEGLGELFF. The CDR3 DNA sequence: TGCAGCGCGTGGGGGGAGGGCCTCGGGGAGCTGTTTTTT. The rearrangement links TRBV29-1 to TRBJ2-2, with 7 bases lining up with TRBD2. Looked up from germline, CDR1 is SQVTM and CDR2 is ANQGSEA. The CDR3 sequence is 13 residues long. V lost 7 bases and J lost 7; bases outside the gene matches: 9.

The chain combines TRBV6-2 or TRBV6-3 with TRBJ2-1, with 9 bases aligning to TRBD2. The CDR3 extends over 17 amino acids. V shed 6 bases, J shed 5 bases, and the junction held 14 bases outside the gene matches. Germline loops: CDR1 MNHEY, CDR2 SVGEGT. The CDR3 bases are TGTGCCAGCAGAAAGATGGCTCCGGGACTAGCTCACAATGAGCAGTTCTTC. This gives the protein CASRKMAPGLAHNEQFF.

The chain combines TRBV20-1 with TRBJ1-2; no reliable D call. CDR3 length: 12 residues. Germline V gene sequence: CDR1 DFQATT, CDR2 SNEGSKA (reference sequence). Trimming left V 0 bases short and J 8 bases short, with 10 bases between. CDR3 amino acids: CSARDPFGGYTF. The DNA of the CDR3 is TGCAGTGCTAGAGACCCGTTCGGGGGCTACACCTTC.

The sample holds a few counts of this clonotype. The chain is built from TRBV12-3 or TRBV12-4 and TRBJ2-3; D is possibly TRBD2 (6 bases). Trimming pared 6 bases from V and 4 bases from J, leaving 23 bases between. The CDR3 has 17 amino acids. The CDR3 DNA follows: TGTGCCAGCAGCCCCCAGACGTACGGGAGCGGGTCAGATACGCAGTATTTT. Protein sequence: CASSPQTYGSGSDTQYF.

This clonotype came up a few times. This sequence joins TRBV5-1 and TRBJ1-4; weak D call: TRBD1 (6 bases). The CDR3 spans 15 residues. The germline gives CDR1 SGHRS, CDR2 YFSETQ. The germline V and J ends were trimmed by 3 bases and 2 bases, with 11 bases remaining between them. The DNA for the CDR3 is TGCGCCAGCAGCTCACAGGGAGGCACTAATGAAAAACTGTTTTTT. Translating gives CASSSQGGTNEKLFF.

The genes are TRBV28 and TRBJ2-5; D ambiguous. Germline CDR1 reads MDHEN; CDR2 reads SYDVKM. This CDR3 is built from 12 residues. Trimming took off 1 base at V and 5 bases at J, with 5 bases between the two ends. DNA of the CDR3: TGTGCCAGCAGTTTATTCCTGGAGACCCAGTACTTC. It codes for CASSLFLETQYF. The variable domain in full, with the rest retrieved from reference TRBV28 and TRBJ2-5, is DVKVTQSSRYLVKRTGEKVFLECVQDMDHENMFWYRQDPGLGLRLIYFSYDVKMKEKGDIPEGYSVSREKKERFSLILESASTNQTSMYLCASSLFLETQYFGPGTRLLVL.

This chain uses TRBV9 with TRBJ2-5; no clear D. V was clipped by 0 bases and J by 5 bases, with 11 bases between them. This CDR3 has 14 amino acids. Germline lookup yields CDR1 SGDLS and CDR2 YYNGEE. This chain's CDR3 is CASSVGANTETQYF. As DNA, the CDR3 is TGTGCCAGCAGCGTAGGGGCTAATACGGAGACCCAGTACTTC.

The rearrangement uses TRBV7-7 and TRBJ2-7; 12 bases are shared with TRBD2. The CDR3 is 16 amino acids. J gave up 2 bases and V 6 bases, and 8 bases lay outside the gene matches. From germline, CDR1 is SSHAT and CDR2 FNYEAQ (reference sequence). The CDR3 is CASRDVLAGGPYEQYF. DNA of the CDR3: TGTGCCAGCAGGGACGTTCTAGCGGGAGGGCCCTACGAGCAGTACTTC.

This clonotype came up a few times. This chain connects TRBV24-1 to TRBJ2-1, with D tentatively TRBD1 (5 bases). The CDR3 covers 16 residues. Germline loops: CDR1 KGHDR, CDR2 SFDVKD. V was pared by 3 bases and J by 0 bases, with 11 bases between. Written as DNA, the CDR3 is TGTGCCACCAGTGATCCACAGGCCTACTCCTACAATGAGCAGTTCTTC. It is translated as CATSDPQAYSYNEQFF.

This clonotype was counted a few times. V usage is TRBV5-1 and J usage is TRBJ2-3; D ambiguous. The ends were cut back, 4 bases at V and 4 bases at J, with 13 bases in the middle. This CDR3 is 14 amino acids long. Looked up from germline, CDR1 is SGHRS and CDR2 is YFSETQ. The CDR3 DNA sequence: TGCGCCAGCAGCAAGCCCCAGACGTCAGATACGCAGTATTTT. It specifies CASSKPQTSDTQYF.

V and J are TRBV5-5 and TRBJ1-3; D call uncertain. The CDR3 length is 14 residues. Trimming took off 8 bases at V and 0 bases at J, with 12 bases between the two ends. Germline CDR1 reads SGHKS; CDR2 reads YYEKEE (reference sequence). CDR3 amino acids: CASGDPLSGNTIYF. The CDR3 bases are TGTGCCAGTGGCGATCCGCTCTCTGGAAACACCATATATTTT.

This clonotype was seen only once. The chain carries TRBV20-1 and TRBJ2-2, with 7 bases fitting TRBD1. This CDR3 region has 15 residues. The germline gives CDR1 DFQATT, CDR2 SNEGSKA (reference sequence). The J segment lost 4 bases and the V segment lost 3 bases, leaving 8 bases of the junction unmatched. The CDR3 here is CSASRDRTFTGELFF. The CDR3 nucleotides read TGCAGTGCTAGCCGGGACAGAACCTTCACCGGGGAGCTGTTTTTT.

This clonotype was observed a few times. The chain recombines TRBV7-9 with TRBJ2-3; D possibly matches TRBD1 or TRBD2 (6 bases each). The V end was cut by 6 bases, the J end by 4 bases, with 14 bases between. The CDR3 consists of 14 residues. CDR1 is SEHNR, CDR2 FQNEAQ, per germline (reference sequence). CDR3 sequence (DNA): TGTGCCAGCAGGGCCGAGGGGGGCTCAGATACGCAGTATTTT. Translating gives CASRAEGGSDTQYF.

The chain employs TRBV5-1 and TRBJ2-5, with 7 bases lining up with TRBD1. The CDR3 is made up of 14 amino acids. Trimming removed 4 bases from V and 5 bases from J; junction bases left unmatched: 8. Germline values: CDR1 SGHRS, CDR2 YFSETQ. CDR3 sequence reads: CASSPGQSGETQYF. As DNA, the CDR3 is TGCGCCAGCAGCCCGGGACAGTCGGGCGAGACCCAGTACTTC.

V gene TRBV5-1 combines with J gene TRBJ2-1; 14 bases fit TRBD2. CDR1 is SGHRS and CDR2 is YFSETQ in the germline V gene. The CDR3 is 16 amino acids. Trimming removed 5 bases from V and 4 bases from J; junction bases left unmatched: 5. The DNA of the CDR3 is TGCGCCAGCAGGAAGGGACTAGCGGGAGAGTACAATGAGCAGTTCTTC. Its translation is CASRKGLAGEYNEQFF.

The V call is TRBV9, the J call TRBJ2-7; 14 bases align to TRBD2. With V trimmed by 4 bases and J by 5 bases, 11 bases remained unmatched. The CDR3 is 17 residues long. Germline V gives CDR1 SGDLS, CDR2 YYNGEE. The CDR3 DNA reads TGTGCCAGCAGCCCGCGGAGACTAGCGGGAGGGTTCCACGAGCAGTACTTC. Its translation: CASSPRRLAGGFHEQYF.